This T cell receptor (beta chain) came from a study of molecular identifiers for immune sequencing clone quantification. The study's findings and limits: Clones carrying above 20 RNA copies accounted for over 98% of effector molecules, under 1% in naive cells.

This clonotype showed up many times. What it recognizes is unknown. Trimming pared 7 bases from V and 4 bases from J, leaving 13 bases between. The CDR3 covers 12 residues. Germline CDR1 SQVTM, CDR2 ANQGSEA. TCRdb called the PCR reads again in MiXCR, with one record for every CDR3 protein. Of about half a million distinct CDR3 sequences listed, less than 30% were seen once; the top ten hold under 0.8%. This clonotype was sampled from a human donor in good health. Some libraries in this study had Jurkat cell RNA spiked in. The V call is TRBV29-1, the J call TRBJ1-1; D is unclear. Sequenced sample: naive CD8+ T cells from blood, with Jurkat cell RNA spiked in. Subset in this sample: FACS-sorted CD8+CD4-CCR7+CD45RA+ naive T cells. The CDR3 DNA is TGCAGCGCCGAAGTCTCCGGCACTGAAGCTTTCTTT. This translates into CSAEVSGTEAFF.